The sequence of this T cell receptor beta chain was determined in a study of T cells after posttransplantation cyclophosphamide. Notes on the study in general: TRB clonality was highly associated with recipient CMV seropositivity and reactivation. Later blood repertoires were often dominated by clones from the donor CD8+ memory compartment. Tissue-infiltrating T cells from skin or gut overlapped little with blood T cells.

Details on this clone: Its antigen is still unknown. One junction end does not reproduce the germline sequence, and a read error may be involved. Other DNA sequences within the sample encode an identical CDR3.

The naive gate required viable CD3+CD4+ or CD3+CD8+ cells with CCR7+CD45RA+CD45RO-CD95-CD27+CD28+ phenotype. CDR3 size: 13 residues. Germline V gene sequence: CDR1 MNHNS, CDR2 SASEGT. Sequencing used immunoSEQ multiplex PCR; TCRdb keeps in-frame clones, though not all of them. The sample lists around 10,000 clones; roughly 98% were seen once. The specimen was naive CD4+ T cells sorted from PBMCs. The genes are TRBV6-1 and TRBJ2-5; 10 nucleotides match TRBD1. The TCR originated in an older woman in good health, CMV-negative, and a related stem cell transplant donor. CDR3 DNA: TGTGCCATCAAAGGGACAGGGGTTGCGACCCAATACTTC. Its translation: CAIKGTGVATQYF.